The rows below give T cell receptor beta chains drawn from one sample of a study of cytomegalovirus exposure and HLA in healthy donors. The data were produced by immunoSEQ multiplex PCR, yet TCRdb's version contains in-frame clones alone and is incomplete. The sample records about 160,000 clones, 85% being singletons. Source material: PBMCs. The origin of the receptors is a man aged 18 to 29 in good health and CMV-seropositive. The CDR3 runs from the conserved cysteine through the conserved F or W. A D gene is named only where the DNA matches it firmly. Rows give clone size only sometimes, using once, few, many, or a class for an expanded clone.

V	size	D	J	DNA	CDR3
TRBV6-6	NA	TRBD1	TRBJ1-2	TGTGCCAGCATCGACAGGGACGGCGACCTTTTGTACACCTTC	CASIDRDGDLLYTF
TRBV30	NA	NA	TRBJ2-7	TGTGCCTGGAGTACGGGGTCCTCCTACGAGCAGTACTTC	CAWSTGSSYEQYF
TRBV4-3	NA	TRBD2	TRBJ2-2	TGCGCCAGCAGCCAAGGACTAGCGGAGAACACCGGGGAGCTGTTTTTT	CASSQGLAENTGELFF
TRBV27	NA	TRBD1	TRBJ1-1	TGTGCCAGCAGTTTAGACAGGGGTGACACTGAAGCTTTCTTT	CASSLDRGDTEAFF
TRBV15	NA	TRBD1	TRBJ2-7	TGTGCCACCAGCAGATCCAGGGGGTACGAGCAGTACTTC	CATSRSRGYEQYF
TRBV5-1	NA	TRBD1	TRBJ1-1	TGCGCCAGCAGCGCCGGACAGGGGGCGGGGACCACTGAAGCTTTCTTT	CASSAGQGAGTTEAFF
TRBV5-4	NA	NA	TRBJ2-3	TGTGCCAGCAGCCAGCCCCCGGGTTTAGATACGCAGTATTTT	CASSQPPGLDTQYF
TRBV18	NA	TRBD1	TRBJ1-4	TGTGCCAGCTCACCACCGTTGGGACAGGGAAATGAAAAACTGTTTTTT	CASSPPLGQGNEKLFF
TRBV5-8	NA	TRBD1	TRBJ1-1	TGTGCCAGCAGCACCTGGGACAGGGGGTATAATGAAGCTTTCTTT	CASSTWDRGYNEAFF
TRBV19	NA	TRBD1	TRBJ1-1	TGTGCCAGTAGTCCGGGACAGGGGGCTAACACTGAAGCTTTCTTT	CASSPGQGANTEAFF
TRBV7-2	once	NA	TRBJ1-6	TGTGCCAGCAGCTTAGAGGGCAGGGGAAGTTCACCCCTCCACTTT	CASSLEGRGSSPLHF
TRBV6-6	NA	TRBD1	TRBJ2-5	TGTGCCAGCAGCCGCGACAGGGGTGAGACCCAGTACTTC	CASSRDRGETQYF
TRBV10-3	NA	NA	TRBJ1-2	TGTGCCATCAGTGAGTCCGAGGGTGGCTACACCTTC	CAISESEGGYTF
TRBV5-1	NA	NA	TRBJ2-7	TGCGCCAGCAGTCAAGAACGGGACACCACCTACGAGCAGTACTTC	CASSQERDTTYEQYF
TRBV25-1	NA	NA	TRBJ1-4	TGTGCCAGCCTGGACAGCAACCTGGGAAAACTGTTTTTT	CASLDSNLGKLFF